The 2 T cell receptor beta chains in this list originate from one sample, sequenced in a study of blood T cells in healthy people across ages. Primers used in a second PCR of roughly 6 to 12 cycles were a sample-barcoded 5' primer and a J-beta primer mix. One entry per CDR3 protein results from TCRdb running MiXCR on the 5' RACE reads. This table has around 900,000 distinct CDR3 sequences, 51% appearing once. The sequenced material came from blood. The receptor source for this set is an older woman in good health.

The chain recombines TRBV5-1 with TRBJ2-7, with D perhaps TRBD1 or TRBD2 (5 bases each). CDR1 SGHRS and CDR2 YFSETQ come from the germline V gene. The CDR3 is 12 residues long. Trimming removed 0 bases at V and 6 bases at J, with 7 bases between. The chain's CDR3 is CASSLAGPEQYF. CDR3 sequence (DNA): TGCGCCAGCAGCTTGGCGGGGCCCGAGCAGTACTTC.

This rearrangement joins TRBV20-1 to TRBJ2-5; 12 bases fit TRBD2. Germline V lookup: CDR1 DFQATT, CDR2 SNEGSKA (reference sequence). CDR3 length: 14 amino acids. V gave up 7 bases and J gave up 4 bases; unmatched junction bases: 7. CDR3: CSGRTSGRRETQYF. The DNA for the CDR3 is TGCAGTGGTCGCACTAGCGGGAGGCGAGAGACCCAGTACTTC.